The sequence of this T cell receptor beta chain was determined in a study of blood T cell repertoires in COVID-19. Across the study: Collection of acute and convalescent COVID-19 samples took place in the United States, Italy and Spain.

Comment on this clone: At the DNA level, this CDR3 is encoded by other sequences in the same sample as well.

The CDR3 extends over 13 amino acids. Germline CDR1 and CDR2: KGHSH and LQKENI. V was pared by 2 bases and J by 5 bases, with 9 bases between. The protocol was immunoSEQ multiplex PCR, while the TCRdb copy is restricted to in-frame clones and leaves out a portion. The table shows over 200,000 clones, with 80% to 90% occurring only once. This TCR derives from a woman aged 45-59 years who had recovered from COVID-19. Sequencing was carried out using PBMCs or T cells enriched from blood (not recorded which). The chain joins TRBV18 to TRBJ1-1; TRBD1 is a possible D gene (6 bases). The CDR3 nucleotides read TGTGCCAGCTCACCATTAGGGGGAACTGAAGCTTTCTTT. Protein sequence: CASSPLGGTEAFF.